The following is a TCR beta chain sequence with its context. The sample comes from a study of T cell repertoires in cytomegalovirus infection. TCRdb redid the calling of the reads with MiXCR, one entry per CDR3 protein. The table shows 90,000 to 120,000 distinct CDR3 sequences, with around a quarter occurring only once. Germline V gene sequence: CDR1 SGDLS, CDR2 YYNGEE. The V end lost 6 bases, the J end lost 3 bases, and 7 bases lay between the germline ends. CDR3 length equals 13 residues. This receptor was obtained from a human donor in good health (CMV status not recorded). Some clones in this sample may be carry-over from other donors' samples. The material sequenced was CD8+ T cells from PBMCs. V usage is TRBV9 and J usage is TRBJ2-6; D gene ambiguous. CDR3 amino acids: CASTDGGANVLTF. The CDR3 nucleotides read TGTGCCAGCACAGATGGTGGGGCCAACGTCCTGACTTTC.